The text below deals with one T cell receptor (beta chain). A second PCR, run for about 6 to 11 cycles, used a sample-barcoded 5' primer plus a J-beta primer mix. Carrying 12 random nucleotides, a template-switch adaptor labeled each individual cDNA molecule. MiXCR was run by TCRdb on the 5' RACE reads, yielding one entry per CDR3 protein. Among around 700,000 distinct CDR3 sequences, 25% were seen once, and the ten largest hold under 10%. The data derive from a study of blood T cells in healthy people across ages. Trimming shortened V by 0 bases and J by 4 bases, and 8 bases separated the two germline ends. This CDR3 region has 14 residues. Germline CDR1 is LGHNA and CDR2 is YNFKEQ. A further study also used this sample, focusing on T cells of mothers and their children.

The specimen sequenced was blood. The chain combines TRBV4-2 with TRBJ2-3; D is ambiguous. The receptor was derived from a boy younger than 18 in good health. DNA of the CDR3: TGTGCCAGCAGCCAAGAAGTAGGTCCAGATACGCAGTATTTT. Amino acids: CASSQEVGPDTQYF.